This T cell receptor (beta chain) derives from a study of cytomegalovirus exposure and HLA in healthy donors. Study-level information: The 100 million to 120 million unique TCR beta sequences, from roughly 170 million T cells, were found by an earlier analysis. Study-wide results and caveats: When analyzed later, a missense DCLRE1C variant was found to be linked to TCR beta V- and J-gene trimming. It was only CMV serostatus that was available as immune exposure information. The Asian-associated ancestry cluster reportedly had fewer N-insertions than the roughly 670-donor mean in a later analysis.

Points on this clone: As yet, its antigen is unknown.

PCR employed 60 Vbeta and 13 Jbeta primers. The assay was immunoSEQ multiplex PCR, and TCRdb's table has in-frame clones only and misses some. The sample has over 150,000 clones; 65% to 80% are singletons. Trimming pared 2 bases from V and 0 bases from J, leaving 10 bases between. There are 15 residues in the CDR3. Germline V gene sequence: CDR1 SNHLY, CDR2 FYNNEI. The origin of this receptor is a man aged 25 to 40 in good health and CMV-seropositive. The sequenced sample consisted of PBMCs. The chain combines TRBV2 with TRBJ1-2, with D perhaps TRBD1 (6 bases). The CDR3 bases are TGTGCCAGCAGTGAAAGGACAGCTTCTAACTATGGCTACACCTTC. Encoded protein: CASSERTASNYGYTF.